The 2 T cell receptor beta chains below come from one sample, sequenced in a study of cytomegalovirus exposure and HLA in healthy donors. Researchers ran the PCR with 60 Vbeta and 13 Jbeta primers. The data were produced by immunoSEQ multiplex PCR, yet TCRdb's version contains in-frame clones alone and is incomplete. The sample lists around 270,000 clones; about four fifths were seen once. Sequencing input: PBMCs. The receptors here all came from a girl aged 2-10 years in good health and CMV-seronegative.

The V call is TRBV5-6, the J call TRBJ2-2; a weak D match, TRBD1 (5 bases). The CDR3 covers 11 residues. CDR1 is SGHDT, CDR2 YYEEEE, per germline. V was trimmed by 4 bases and J by 8 bases, leaving 6 bases between them. This CDR3 is CASSRQGELFF. For the CDR3, the DNA is TGTGCCAGCAGCAGACAGGGGGAGCTGTTTTTT.

The J gene is TRBJ1-4, the V gene TRBV7-2, with TRBD1 identical over 12 bases. Germline V gene data show CDR1 as SGHTA and CDR2 as FQGNSA. The CDR3 is 17 amino acids. Unmatched junction bases numbered 9, after V lost 2 bases and J lost 8 bases. Here the CDR3 DNA reads TGTGCCAGCAGCTTACCGGGACAGGGGGCATTAGGGGAAAAACTGTTTTTT. This gives the protein CASSLPGQGALGEKLFF.